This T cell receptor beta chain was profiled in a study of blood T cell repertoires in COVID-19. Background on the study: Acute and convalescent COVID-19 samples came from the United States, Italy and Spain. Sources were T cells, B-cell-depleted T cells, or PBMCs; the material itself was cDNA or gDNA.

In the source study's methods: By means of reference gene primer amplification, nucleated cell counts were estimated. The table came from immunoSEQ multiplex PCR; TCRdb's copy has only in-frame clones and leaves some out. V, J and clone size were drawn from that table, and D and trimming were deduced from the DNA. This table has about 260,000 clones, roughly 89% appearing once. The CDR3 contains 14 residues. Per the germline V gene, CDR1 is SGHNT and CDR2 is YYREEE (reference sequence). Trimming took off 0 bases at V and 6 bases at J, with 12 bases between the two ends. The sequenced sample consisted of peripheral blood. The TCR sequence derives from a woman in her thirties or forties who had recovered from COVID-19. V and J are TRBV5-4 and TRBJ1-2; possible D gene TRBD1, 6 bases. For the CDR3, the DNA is TGTGCCAGCAGCTTGGGTAACAACAGGGATGGCTACACCTTC. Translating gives CASSLGNNRDGYTF.